The entry below gives a single T cell receptor beta chain sequence along with its context. Sequenced by immunoSEQ multiplex PCR; TCRdb stores in-frame clones only, minus some. This sample has around 90,000 clones; roughly 92% occur once, and the top ten carry roughly 5.9%. The CDR3 runs 13 residues. CDR1 and CDR2 from the germline V gene are ENHRY and SYGVKD. Trimming removed 5 bases from V and 1 base from J, with 8 bases in between. The sample is drawn from a study of blood T cell repertoires in COVID-19. Study details: The study drew acute and convalescent COVID-19 samples from the United States, Italy and Spain.

V is TRBV10-3 and J is TRBJ1-1, with a possible D match to TRBD1 (5 bases). The sequence derives from a woman between 55 and 75 years old with active COVID-19. Sequenced: peripheral blood. The DNA for the CDR3 is TGTGCCATCAGTCCCGACAGGAACACTGAAGCTTTCTTT. Its translation: CAISPDRNTEAFF.